This T cell receptor beta chain was observed in a study of identical twins. Germline V CDR1 and CDR2: GTSNPN, SVGIG (reference sequence). The V end lost 4 bases, the J end lost 4 bases, and 10 bases lay between the germline ends. The CDR3 consists of 12 residues. The table lists this clonotype with a few counts. Each CDR3 protein gets one entry after TCRdb re-called the 5' RACE reads with MiXCR. The profile shows 470,000 or so distinct CDR3 sequences, roughly 24% of them singletons. These records were also assigned to another study, of T cells expressing NK-cell markers.

Sample: CD4+ T cells sorted from blood. The TCR comes from a woman aged 18-29 years in good health. The chain employs TRBV30 and TRBJ1-2; D gene uncertain. Here the CDR3 reads CAWTRPAYGYTF. The CDR3 region has the DNA TGTGCCTGGACCCGTCCGGCCTATGGCTACACCTTC.